This TCR beta chain was found in a study of CD8+CD57+ T cells in acquired aplastic anemia. Overall study context: DNA from sorted CD4+ and CD8+ cells averaged around 3 ug. The study, taken as a whole, reports: Patients and healthy controls showed no significant CD8+ Simpson's diversity difference.

About this clonotype: Its antigen remains unidentified.

In patients chosen for sequencing, flow cytometry had shown CD8+CD57+ cell expansion. Diagnosis of severe acquired aplastic anemia applied to all patients. CDR3 size: 13 residues. Germline loops: CDR1 SEHNR, CDR2 FQNEAQ (reference sequence). V gave up 1 base and J gave up 9 bases; unmatched junction bases: 2. Researchers used genomic DNA as the template to profile TCR beta VDJ and CDR3. TCRdb re-called the reads through MiXCR, storing one row per CDR3 protein. The table records some 170,000 distinct CDR3 sequences, 45% to 55% of them present only once. V and J are TRBV7-9 and TRBJ1-2; TRBD1 aligns across 10 bases. The sequence was collected from a human donor with aplastic anemia. Material for sequencing was sorted CD4+, CD8+, or CD8+CD57+ T cells (not recorded which) from PBMCs. The CDR3 here is CASSLGQGASYTF. CDR3 bases: TGTGCCAGCAGCTTAGGACAGGGGGCGAGCTACACCTTC.